This TCR beta chain derives from a study of beta chain features in type 1 diabetes. Study-wide results and caveats: Moderate but significant shortening of TCRB CDR3s was recorded in all four CD4+ subsets from Type 1 diabetes patients.

The CDR3 contains 14 residues. The germline V gene has CDR1 SGHDN and CDR2 FVKESK. V was shortened by 1 base and J by 7 bases, with 12 bases between the two germline ends. The authors reverse transcribed all of the isolated RNA, so sequencing captured expressed TCRB transcripts. Sequenced by immunoSEQ multiplex PCR; TCRdb stores in-frame clones only, minus some. The sample consists of some 350,000 clones, 9.5% to 10% of them appearing once. Only a few counts were recorded for this clone. The antigen remains unidentified. The V call is TRBV14, the J call TRBJ2-3, with D unclear. Sequencing was done on a sample of central memory CD4+ T cells from blood. The source of this sequence is a man younger than 40 with type 1 diabetes. Here the CDR3 DNA reads TGTGCCAGCAGCCAAGTTCGGGTGGCAAATACGCAGTATTTT. This translates into CASSQVRVANTQYF.